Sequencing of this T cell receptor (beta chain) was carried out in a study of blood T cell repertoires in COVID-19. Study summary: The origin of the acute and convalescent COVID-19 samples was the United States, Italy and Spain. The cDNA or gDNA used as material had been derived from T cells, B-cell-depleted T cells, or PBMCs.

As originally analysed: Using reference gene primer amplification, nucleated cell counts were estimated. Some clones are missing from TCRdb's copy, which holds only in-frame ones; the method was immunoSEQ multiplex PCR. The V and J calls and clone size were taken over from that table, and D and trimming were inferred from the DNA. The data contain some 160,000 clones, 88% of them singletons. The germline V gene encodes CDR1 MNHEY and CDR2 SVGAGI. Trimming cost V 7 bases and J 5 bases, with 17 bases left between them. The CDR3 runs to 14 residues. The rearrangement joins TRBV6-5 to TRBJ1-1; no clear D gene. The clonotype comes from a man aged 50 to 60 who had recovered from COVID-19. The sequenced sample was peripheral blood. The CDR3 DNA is TGTGCCAGCACTGTGGACCAGGCGGGGACTGAAGCTTTCTTT. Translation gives CASTVDQAGTEAFF.